In its sample, the clone carrying this TCR beta chain was seen many times. Its antigen remains unidentified. The data derive from a study of T cells in Graves' hyperthyroidism and ophthalmopathy. Whole-study findings and limits: The model made its ophthalmopathy prediction, and onset followed a median approximately 7 months later.

This CDR3 has 14 residues. Germline CDR1 is PRHDT and CDR2 is FYEKMQ (reference sequence). The ends lost 4 bases at V and 3 bases at J; junction bases unmatched: 4. Amplified TCR beta CDR3 regions came from RNA transcripts. Carried out on the TCR CDR3, a first-round RT-PCR used the HTBI primer set. TCRdb processed the multiplex PCR reads anew with MiXCR; each CDR3 protein has one entry. The repertoire holds roughly 280,000 distinct CDR3 sequences, roughly 22% seen once, with about 60% in the top ten. Specimen: blood. The sequence was obtained from a man in his thirties or forties with Graves' ophthalmopathy. The chain employs TRBV13 and TRBJ1-1; 8 nucleotides agree with TRBD1. The chain's CDR3 is CASSSTGAYTEAFF. The CDR3 nucleotides read TGTGCCAGCAGCTCGACAGGGGCGTACACTGAAGCTTTCTTT. The variable domain in full, with the rest retrieved from reference TRBV13 and TRBJ1-1, is AAGVIQSPRHLIKEKRETATLKCYPIPRHDTVYWYQQGPGQDPQFLISFYEKMQSDKGSIPDRFSAQQFSDYHSELNMSSLELGDSALYFCASSSTGAYTEAFFGQGTRLTVV.